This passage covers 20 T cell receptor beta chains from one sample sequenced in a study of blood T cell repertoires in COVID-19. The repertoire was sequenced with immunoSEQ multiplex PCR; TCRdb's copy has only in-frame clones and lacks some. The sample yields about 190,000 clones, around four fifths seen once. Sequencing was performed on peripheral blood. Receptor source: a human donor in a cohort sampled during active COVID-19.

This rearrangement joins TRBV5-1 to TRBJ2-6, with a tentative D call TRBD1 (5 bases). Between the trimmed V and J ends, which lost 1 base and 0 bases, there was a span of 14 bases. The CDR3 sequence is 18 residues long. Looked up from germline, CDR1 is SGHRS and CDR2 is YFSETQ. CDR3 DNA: TGCGCCAGCAGCTTGCGGGCAGGGCGGAGCTCTGGGGCCAACGTCCTGACTTTC. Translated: CASSLRAGRSSGANVLTF.

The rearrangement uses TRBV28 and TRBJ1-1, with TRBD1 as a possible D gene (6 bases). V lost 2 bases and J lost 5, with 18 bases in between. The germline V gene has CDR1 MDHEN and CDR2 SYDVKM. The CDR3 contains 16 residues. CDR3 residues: CASSLRRQVRGTEAFF. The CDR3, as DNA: TGTGCCAGCAGTTTAAGGCGACAGGTTAGAGGTACTGAAGCTTTCTTT.

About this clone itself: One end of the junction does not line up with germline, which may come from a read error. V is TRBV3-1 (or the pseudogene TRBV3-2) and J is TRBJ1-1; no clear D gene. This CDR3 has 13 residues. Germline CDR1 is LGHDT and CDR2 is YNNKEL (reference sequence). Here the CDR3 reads CASSHGPSLTILF. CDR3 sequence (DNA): TGTGCCAGCAGCCATGGGCCCTCCCTTACAATCCTCTTT.

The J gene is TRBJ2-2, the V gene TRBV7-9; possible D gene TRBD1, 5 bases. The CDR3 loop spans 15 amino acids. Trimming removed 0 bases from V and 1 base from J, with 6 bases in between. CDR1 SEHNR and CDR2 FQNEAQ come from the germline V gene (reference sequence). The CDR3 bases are TGTGCCAGCAGCTTAGCAGGGGTGAACACCGGGGAGCTGTTTTTT. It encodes CASSLAGVNTGELFF.

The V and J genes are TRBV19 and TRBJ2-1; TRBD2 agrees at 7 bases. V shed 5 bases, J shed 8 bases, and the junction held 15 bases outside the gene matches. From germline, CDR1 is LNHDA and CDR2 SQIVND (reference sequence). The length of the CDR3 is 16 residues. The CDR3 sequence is CASSPALGRNTDEQFF. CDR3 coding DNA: TGTGCCAGTAGTCCGGCTCTCGGGAGGAATACGGATGAGCAGTTCTTC.

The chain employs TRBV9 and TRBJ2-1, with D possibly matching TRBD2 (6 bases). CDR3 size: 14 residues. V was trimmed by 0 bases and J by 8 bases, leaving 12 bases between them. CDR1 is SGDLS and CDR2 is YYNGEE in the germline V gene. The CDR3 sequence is CASSVEGLIHEQFF. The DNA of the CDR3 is TGTGCCAGCAGCGTAGAGGGACTTATCCATGAGCAGTTCTTC.

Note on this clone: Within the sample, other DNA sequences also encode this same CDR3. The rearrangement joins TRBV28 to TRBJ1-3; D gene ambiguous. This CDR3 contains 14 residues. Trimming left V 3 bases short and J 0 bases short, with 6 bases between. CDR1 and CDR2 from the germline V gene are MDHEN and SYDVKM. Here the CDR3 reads CASSFGSSGNTIYF. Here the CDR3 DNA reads TGTGCCAGCAGTTTCGGTAGCTCTGGAAACACCATATATTTT.

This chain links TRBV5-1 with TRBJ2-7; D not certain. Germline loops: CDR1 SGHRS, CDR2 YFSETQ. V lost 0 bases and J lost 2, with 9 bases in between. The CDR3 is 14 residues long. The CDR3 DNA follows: TGCGCCAGCAGCTTGGCCGGTGGGCCCTACGAGCAGTACGTC. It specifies CASSLAGGPYEQYV.

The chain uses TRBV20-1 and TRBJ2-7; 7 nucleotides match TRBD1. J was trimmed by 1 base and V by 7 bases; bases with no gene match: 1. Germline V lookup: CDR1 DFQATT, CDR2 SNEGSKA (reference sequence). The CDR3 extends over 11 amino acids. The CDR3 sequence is CSVDRSYEQYF. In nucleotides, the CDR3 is TGCAGTGTGGACAGGTCCTACGAGCAGTACTTC.

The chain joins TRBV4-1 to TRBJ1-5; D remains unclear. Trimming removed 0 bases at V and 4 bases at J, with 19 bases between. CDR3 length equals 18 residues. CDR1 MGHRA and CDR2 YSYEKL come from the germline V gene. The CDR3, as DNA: TGCGCCAGCAGCCAAGATTATCGGCGCAACCGACTTAATCAGCCCCAGCATTTT. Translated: CASSQDYRRNRLNQPQHF.

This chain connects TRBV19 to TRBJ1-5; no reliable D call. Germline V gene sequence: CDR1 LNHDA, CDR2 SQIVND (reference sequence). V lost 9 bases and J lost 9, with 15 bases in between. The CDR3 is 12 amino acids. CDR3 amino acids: CASYDREGPQHF. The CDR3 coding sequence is TGTGCCAGCTACGACCGAGAGGGGCCCCAGCATTTT.

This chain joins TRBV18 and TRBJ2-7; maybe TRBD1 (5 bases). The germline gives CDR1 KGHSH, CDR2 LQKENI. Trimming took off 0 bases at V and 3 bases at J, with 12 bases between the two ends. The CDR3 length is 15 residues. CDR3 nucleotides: TGTGCCAGCTCACCACCCGCCAGTCAGGGCTACGAGCAGTACTTC. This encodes CASSPPASQGYEQYF.

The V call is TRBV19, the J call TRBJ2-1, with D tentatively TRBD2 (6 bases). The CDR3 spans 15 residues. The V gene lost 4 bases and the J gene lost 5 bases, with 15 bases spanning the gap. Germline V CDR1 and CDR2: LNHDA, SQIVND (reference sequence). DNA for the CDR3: TGTGCCAGTAGTAAAGAGGCGGGGTTCCACAATGAGCAGTTCTTC. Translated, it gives CASSKEAGFHNEQFF.

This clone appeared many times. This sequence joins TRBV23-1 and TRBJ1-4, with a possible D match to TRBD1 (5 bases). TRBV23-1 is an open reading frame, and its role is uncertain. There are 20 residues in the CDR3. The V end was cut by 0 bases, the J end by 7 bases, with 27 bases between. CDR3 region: CASSQSSPTAPSTKGEKLFF. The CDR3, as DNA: TGCGCCAGCAGTCAATCGTCTCCGACAGCTCCAAGCACCAAGGGTGAAAAACTGTTTTTT.

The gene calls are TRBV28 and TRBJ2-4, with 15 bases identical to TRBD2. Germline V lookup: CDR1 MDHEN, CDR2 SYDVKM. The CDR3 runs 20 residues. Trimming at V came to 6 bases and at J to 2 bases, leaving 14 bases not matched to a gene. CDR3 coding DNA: TGTGCCAGCAGCTCTAGTCCCGGGACTAGCGGGAGGCGAACCAAAAACATTCAGTACTTC. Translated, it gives CASSSSPGTSGRRTKNIQYF. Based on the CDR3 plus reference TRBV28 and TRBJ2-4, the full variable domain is DVKVTQSSRYLVKRTGEKVFLECVQDMDHENMFWYRQDPGLGLRLIYFSYDVKMKEKGDIPEGYSVSREKKERFSLILESASTNQTSMYLCASSSSPGTSGRRTKNIQYFGAGTRLSVL.

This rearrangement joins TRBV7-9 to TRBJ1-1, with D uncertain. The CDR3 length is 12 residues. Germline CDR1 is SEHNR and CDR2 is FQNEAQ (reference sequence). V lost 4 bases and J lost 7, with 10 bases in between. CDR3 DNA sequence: TGTGCCAGCAGCTATCGGGAACTTGAAGCTTTCTTT. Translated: CASSYRELEAFF.

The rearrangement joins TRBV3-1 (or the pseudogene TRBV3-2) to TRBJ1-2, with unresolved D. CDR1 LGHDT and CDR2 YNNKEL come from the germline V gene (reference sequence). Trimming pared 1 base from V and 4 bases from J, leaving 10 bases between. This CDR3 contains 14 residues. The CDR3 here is CASSQVGAGYGYTF. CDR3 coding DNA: TGTGCCAGCAGCCAAGTGGGAGCAGGCTATGGCTACACCTTC.

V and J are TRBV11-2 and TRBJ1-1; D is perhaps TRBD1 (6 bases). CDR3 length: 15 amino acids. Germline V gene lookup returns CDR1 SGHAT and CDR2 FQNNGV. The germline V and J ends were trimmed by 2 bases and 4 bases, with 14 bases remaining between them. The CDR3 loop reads CASSLLGALGTEAFF. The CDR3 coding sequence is TGTGCCAGCAGCTTACTGGGGGCGCTGGGCACTGAAGCTTTCTTT.

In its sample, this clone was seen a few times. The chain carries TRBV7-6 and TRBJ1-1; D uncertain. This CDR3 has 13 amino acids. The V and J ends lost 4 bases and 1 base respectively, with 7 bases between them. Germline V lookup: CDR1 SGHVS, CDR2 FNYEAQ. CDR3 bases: TGTGCCAGCAGCTACGACAAGAACACTGAAGCTTTCTTT. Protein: CASSYDKNTEAFF.

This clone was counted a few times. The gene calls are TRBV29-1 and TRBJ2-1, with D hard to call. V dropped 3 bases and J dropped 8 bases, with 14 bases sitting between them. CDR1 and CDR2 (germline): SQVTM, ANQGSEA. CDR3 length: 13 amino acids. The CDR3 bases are TGCAGCGTTGAGCTTCAGACCCGGGATGAGCAGTTCTTC. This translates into CSVELQTRDEQFF.